This T cell receptor (beta chain) derives from a study of OX40 agonist ivuxolimab in advanced cancers. Libraries were prepared by immunoSEQ multiplex PCR; TCRdb keeps only in-frame clonotypes and omits some of them. Here the sample spans tens of thousands of clones, roughly 90% being singletons. The sample here was CD4+ or CD8+ T cells sorted from blood, taken in a trial of the OX40 agonist ivuxolimab. This clonotype was sampled from an adult with an advanced solid tumor such as melanoma, head and neck, liver or kidney cancer.

The CDR3 region is CASESEEGQRVNEQFF. The CDR3 DNA follows: TGTGCCAGCGAAAGTGAGGAGGGACAGAGGGTTAATGAGCAGTTCTTC. The V and J genes are TRBV6-6 and TRBJ2-1, with a tentative D call TRBD1 (7 bases). CDR1 is MNHNY and CDR2 is SVGAGI in the germline V gene (reference sequence). Trimming took off 8 bases at V and 7 bases at J, with 24 bases between the two ends. This CDR3 spans 16 amino acids.